This entry concerns a single T cell receptor (beta chain). In the study's own analysis: Cell counts per sample came from amplifying reference gene primers. The assay was immunoSEQ multiplex PCR, and TCRdb's table has in-frame clones only and misses some. That table is the source of V, J and clone size, and D and trimming were worked out from the DNA. The sample lists approximately 270,000 clones; around nine tenths were seen once. This entry is derived from a study of blood T cell repertoires in COVID-19. Looking at the study overall: Specimens from acute and convalescent COVID-19 originated in the United States, Italy and Spain. PBMCs, B-cell-depleted T cells, or T cells were the source of the cDNA or gDNA that made up the material.

The V gene's germline CDR1 is LNHDA and CDR2 SQIVND (reference sequence). The V segment lost 7 bases and the J segment 6 bases; nucleotides outside the gene matches: 7. CDR3 length equals 14 residues. This receptor was identified in a man aged 18 to 30 with active or convalescent COVID-19. The V and J genes are TRBV19 and TRBJ2-2, with TRBD1 identical over 8 bases. The sequenced sample was peripheral blood. The CDR3 DNA sequence: TGTGCCAGTACCAGACAGGGGTACCCCGGGGAGCTGTTTTTT. Translated: CASTRQGYPGELFF.